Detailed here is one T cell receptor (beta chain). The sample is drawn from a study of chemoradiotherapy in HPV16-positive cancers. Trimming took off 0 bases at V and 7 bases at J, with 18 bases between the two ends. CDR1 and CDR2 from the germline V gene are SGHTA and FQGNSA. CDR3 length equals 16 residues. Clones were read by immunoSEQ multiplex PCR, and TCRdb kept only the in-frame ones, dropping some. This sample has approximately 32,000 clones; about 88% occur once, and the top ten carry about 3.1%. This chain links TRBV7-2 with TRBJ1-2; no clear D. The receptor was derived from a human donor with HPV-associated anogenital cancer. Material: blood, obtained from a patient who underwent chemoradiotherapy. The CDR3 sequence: CASSLAGSSTARGYTF. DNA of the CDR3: TGTGCCAGCAGCTTAGCTGGTTCCTCAACCGCCCGTGGCTACACCTTC.